Described below is a single TCR beta chain sequence and its context. These data originate in a study of control samples from healthy donors and cancer patients. The repertoire was sequenced with immunoSEQ multiplex PCR; TCRdb's copy has only in-frame clones and lacks some. This sample has about 130,000 clones; approximately 95% occur once, and the top ten carry approximately 4%. The source material was blood. This TCR was recovered from a man younger than 45 in good health.

The CDR3 is CASSSRGGWNEQFF. CDR3 coding DNA: TGTGCCAGCAGTTCCCGGGGAGGTTGGAATGAGCAGTTCTTC. This chain uses TRBV6-5 with TRBJ2-1, with TRBD2 as a possible D gene (6 bases). Trimming took off 4 bases at V and 7 bases at J, with 14 bases between the two ends. Per germline, CDR1 MNHEY and CDR2 SVGAGI. CDR3 length equals 14 residues.